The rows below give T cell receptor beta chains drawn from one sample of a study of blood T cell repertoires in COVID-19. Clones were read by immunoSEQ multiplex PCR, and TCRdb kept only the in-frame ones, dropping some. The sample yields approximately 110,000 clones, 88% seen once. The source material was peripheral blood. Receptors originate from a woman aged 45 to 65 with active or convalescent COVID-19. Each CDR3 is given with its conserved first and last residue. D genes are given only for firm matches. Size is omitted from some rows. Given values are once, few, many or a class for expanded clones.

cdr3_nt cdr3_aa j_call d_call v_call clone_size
TGTGCCAGCAGCCGTGAGGCTAGCGGAGAGACCCAGTACTTC CASSREASGETQYF TRBJ2-5 TRBD2 TRBV5-4 .
TGTGCCAGCAGCCCCAATGGACAGGTCTACAATGAGCAGTTCTTC CASSPNGQVYNEQFF TRBJ2-1 TRBD1 TRBV7-3 .
TGTGCCAGCAGTTTTCGGGGGGAGCAGTACTTC CASSFRGEQYF TRBJ2-7 . TRBV7-2 .
TGTGCCAGCAGCGCAACCGGGACTCCTATGCAAGAGACCCAGTACTTC CASSATGTPMQETQYF TRBJ2-5 . TRBV9 .
TGTGCCAGCAGCCTCACGTCAGGGGGGACCGAGCAGTACTTC CASSLTSGGTEQYF TRBJ2-7 . TRBV27 few
TGTGCCAGTAGTCGGGGGGGCTTGGACTATGGCTACACCTTC CASSRGGLDYGYTF TRBJ1-2 . TRBV19 .
TGTGCCTTCAGGGGGTGGGGCACTGAAGCTTTCTTT CAFRGWGTEAFF TRBJ1-1 TRBD1 TRBV2 once
TGTGCCAGTAGTCTCCATCGGACCGTCGACGGGGGCAATCAGCCCCAGCATTTT CASSLHRTVDGGNQPQHF TRBJ1-5 . TRBV19 few
TGTGCCAGCAGCCCCGGGACTAGCGGGAGGGGGGAGACCCAGTACTTC CASSPGTSGRGETQYF TRBJ2-5 TRBD2 TRBV7-2 .
TGTGCCAGCAGTGAAGCGCTTAGGGGCTACGAGCAGTACTTC CASSEALRGYEQYF TRBJ2-7 . TRBV2 .